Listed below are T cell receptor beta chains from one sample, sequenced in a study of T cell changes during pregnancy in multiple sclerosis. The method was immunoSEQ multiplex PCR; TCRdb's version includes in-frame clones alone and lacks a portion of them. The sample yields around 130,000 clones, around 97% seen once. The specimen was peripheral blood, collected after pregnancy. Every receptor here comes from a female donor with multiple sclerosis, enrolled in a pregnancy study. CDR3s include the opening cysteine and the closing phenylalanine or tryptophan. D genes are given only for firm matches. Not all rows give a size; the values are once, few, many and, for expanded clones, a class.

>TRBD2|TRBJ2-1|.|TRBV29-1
TGCAGCCTAAGTCACGGGACTAGCGGGTACAATGAGCAGTTCTTC
CSLSHGTSGYNEQFF
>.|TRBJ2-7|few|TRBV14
TGTGCCAGCAGCCAAGATCAAAGGAGCCGTACTACCTACGAGCAGTACTTC
CASSQDQRSRTTYEQYF
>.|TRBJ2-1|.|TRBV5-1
TGCGCCAGCAGCTTGCTATCGGACAATGAGCAGTTCTTC
CASSLLSDNEQFF
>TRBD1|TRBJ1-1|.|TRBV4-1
TGCGCCAGCAGCCACCCGGACAGGGGTTTGGGCACTGAAGCTTTCTTT
CASSHPDRGLGTEAFF
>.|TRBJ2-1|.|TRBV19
TGTGCCAGTAGTAACGGGGAATCCTACAATGAGCAGTTCTTC
CASSNGESYNEQFF
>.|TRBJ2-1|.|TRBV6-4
TGTGCCAGCAGCCCCGGACAGAACTCCTACAATGAGCAGTTCTTC
CASSPGQNSYNEQFF
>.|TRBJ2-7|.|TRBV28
TGTGCCAGCAGTCTCCCAGCAGGAACCCATTACGAGCAGTACTTC
CASSLPAGTHYEQYF
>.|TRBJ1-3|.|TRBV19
TGTGCCAGTAAAGAGTGGCAGGCCGTCGGTGGAAACACCATATATTTT
CASKEWQAVGGNTIYF
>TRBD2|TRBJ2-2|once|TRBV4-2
TGTGCCAGCAGCCAAGATGGGAGGGGCCGGGAGCTGTTTTTT
CASSQDGRGRELFF
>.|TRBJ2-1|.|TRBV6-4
TGTGCCAGCAGGAGGGAGGAGGCTTTGGACAATGAGCAGTTCTTC
CASRREEALDNEQFF
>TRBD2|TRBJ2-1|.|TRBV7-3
TGTGCCAGCAGCAGGCCTAGGGCGGGAGGGCTGGATGAGCAGTTCTTC
CASSRPRAGGLDEQFF
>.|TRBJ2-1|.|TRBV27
TGTGCCAGCAGTCCACCCCTAAATGCTGAGCAGTTCTTC
CASSPPLNAEQFF
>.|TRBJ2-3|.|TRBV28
TGTGCCAGCAGTTTATGGGCAGGACTGAGCACAGATACGCAGTATTTT
CASSLWAGLSTDTQYF
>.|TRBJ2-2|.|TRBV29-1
TGCAGCGTTGTCGTGAACACCGGGGAGCTGTTTTTT
CSVVVNTGELFF
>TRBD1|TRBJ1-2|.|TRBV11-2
TGTGCCAGCAGCTTCGGGACAGGGCTTGATGGCTACACCTTC
CASSFGTGLDGYTF
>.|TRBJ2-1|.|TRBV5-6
TGTGCCAGCCGTAGGGCAGGGTTGAATGAGCAGTTCTTC
CASRRAGLNEQFF
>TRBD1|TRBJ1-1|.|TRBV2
TGTGCCAGCAGTGCCCGACAGGGTCCCCAGTCTGAAGCTTTCTTT
CASSARQGPQSEAFF
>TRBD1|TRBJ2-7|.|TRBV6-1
TGTGCCAGCAGTCTAGAGACAGGGGGTACCTACGAGCAGTACTTC
CASSLETGGTYEQYF
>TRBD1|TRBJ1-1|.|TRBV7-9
TGTGCCAGCAGCACCCCACAGGGGGCATACACTGAAGCTTTCTTT
CASSTPQGAYTEAFF
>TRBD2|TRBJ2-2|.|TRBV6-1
TGTGCCAGCAGAGAACTCAGCGGGAGTGGGAACACCGGGGAGCTGTTTTTT
CASRELSGSGNTGELFF
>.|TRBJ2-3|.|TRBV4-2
TGTGCCAGCAGCCAAGGGAAGGCAAGGCTAGCCCCAGATACGCAGTATTTT
CASSQGKARLAPDTQYF
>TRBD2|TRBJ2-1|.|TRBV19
TGTGCCAGTAACGGGTGGAGCGGGATCTACAATGAGCAGTTCTTC
CASNGWSGIYNEQFF
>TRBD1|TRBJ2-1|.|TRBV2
TGTGCCAGCCGGGACAGTTTTGAGTCAGGGCAGTTCTTC
CASRDSFESGQFF
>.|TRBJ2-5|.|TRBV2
TGTGCCAGCAGTGCGGCGAGACAGCAAGAGACCCAGTACTTC
CASSAARQQETQYF
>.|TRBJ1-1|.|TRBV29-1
TGCAGCGTTCAGGGCATGAACACTGAAGCTTTCTTT
CSVQGMNTEAFF
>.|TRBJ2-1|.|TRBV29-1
TGCAGCGTTGTTCGGGTTTACAATGAGCAGTTCTTC
CSVVRVYNEQFF
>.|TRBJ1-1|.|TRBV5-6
TGTGCCAGCAGCTTTGTAGGACAGAGATCAGCTTTCTTT
CASSFVGQRSAFF
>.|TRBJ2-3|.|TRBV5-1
TGCGCCAGCAACCTCGGGGATTATAGCACAGATACGCAGTATTTT
CASNLGDYSTDTQYF
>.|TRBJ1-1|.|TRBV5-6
TGTGCCAGCAGCTTGGCCTTCGGCAGGTGGGCTTTCTTT
CASSLAFGRWAFF
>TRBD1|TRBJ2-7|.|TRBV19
TGTGCCAGTAGTATTCGTGGACAGGGGTTCCACGAGCAGTACTTC
CASSIRGQGFHEQYF
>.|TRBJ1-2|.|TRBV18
TGTGCCAGCTCACCACGGTTTGGGGAGTCTAACTATGGCTACACCTTC
CASSPRFGESNYGYTF
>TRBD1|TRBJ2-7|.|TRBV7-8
TGTGCCAGCAGCTTAGCGACAGGGGGCTACGAGCAGTACTTC
CASSLATGGYEQYF
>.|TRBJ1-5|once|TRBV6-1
TGTGCCAGCAGCTTAGGGGGGGCCGTTCAGCCCCAGCATTTT
CASSLGGAVQPQHF
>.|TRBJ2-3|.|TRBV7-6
TGTGCCAGCAGCCCAGGTCATTGGGATACGCAGTATTTT
CASSPGHWDTQYF
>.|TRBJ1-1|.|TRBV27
TGTGCCAGCAGTTCAGGGTTGAACACTGAAGCTTTCTTT
CASSSGLNTEAFF
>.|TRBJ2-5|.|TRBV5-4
TGTGCCAGCAGCTTGCGGAGCCAAGAGACCCAGTACTTC
CASSLRSQETQYF
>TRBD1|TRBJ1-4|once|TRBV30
TGTGCCTGGAGTGACCTCGGGACAGCTAATGAAAAACTGTTTTTT
CAWSDLGTANEKLFF
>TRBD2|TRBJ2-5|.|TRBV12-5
TGTGCTAGCGGGACTAGCGAGGCCAAAAACCAAGAGACCCAGTACTTC
CASGTSEAKNQETQYF
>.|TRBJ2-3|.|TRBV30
TGTGCCTGGAGTGTGGGGCCAGTTATGGATACGCAGTATTTT
CAWSVGPVMDTQYF
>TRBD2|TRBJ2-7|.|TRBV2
TGTGCCAGCATGGAGGGTGGGGTGCTAGCGGGACCCACCTCCTACGAGCAGTACTTC
CASMEGGVLAGPTSYEQYF
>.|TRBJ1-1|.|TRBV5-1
TGCGCCAGCAGCTTGGTTCAGGGCCACGAAGCTTTCTTT
CASSLVQGHEAFF
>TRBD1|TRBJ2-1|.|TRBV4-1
TGCGCCAGCAGCCAAGGGGGGACAGGGTTATATGAGCAGTTCTTC
CASSQGGTGLYEQFF
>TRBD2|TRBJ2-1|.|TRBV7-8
TGTGCCAGCAGCGGAGCCGGGACTAGCGGGACCAGCTCCTACAATGAGCAGTTCTTC
CASSGAGTSGTSSYNEQFF
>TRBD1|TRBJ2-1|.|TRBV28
TGTGCCAGCAGTTTTCTACAGGGGGCGGAGAGTGAGCAGTTCTTC
CASSFLQGAESEQFF
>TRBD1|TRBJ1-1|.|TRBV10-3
TGTGCCGCCAGTGGACAGGGGAAGGGGAACACTGAAGCTTTCTTT
CAASGQGKGNTEAFF
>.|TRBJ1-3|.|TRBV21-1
TGTGCCAGCAGCCCCCCGGCAGGGCTTGGAAACACCATATATTTT
CASSPPAGLGNTIYF
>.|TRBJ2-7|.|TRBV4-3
TGCGCCAGCAGCCAAGATCCAGGGACCTACGAGCAGTACTTC
CASSQDPGTYEQYF
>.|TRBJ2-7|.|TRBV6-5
TGTGCCAGCAGTTACTCTCCGGGGAGCTACGAGCAGTACTTC
CASSYSPGSYEQYF
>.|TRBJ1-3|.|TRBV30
TGTGCCTGCCCTACCCCCGGAAACACCATATATTTT
CACPTPGNTIYF
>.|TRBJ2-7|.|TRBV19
TGTGCCAGTAACGGTGACTCCTACGAGCAGTACTTC
CASNGDSYEQYF
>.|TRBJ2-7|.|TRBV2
TGTGCCAGCAGTGAACAGGGTAGTAACCTAGGGGAGCAGTACTTC
CASSEQGSNLGEQYF
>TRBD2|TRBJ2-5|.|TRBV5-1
TGCGCCAGCAGCGGCGGACTAGCGTCACAAGAGACCCAGTACTTC
CASSGGLASQETQYF
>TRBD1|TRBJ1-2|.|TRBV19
TGTGCCACCCGACAGGGGGTTGGGAATGGCTACACCTTC
CATRQGVGNGYTF
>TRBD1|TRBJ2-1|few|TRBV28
TGTGCCAGCAGTTTAACGACAGGGGGTAACAATGAGCAGTTCTTC
CASSLTTGGNNEQFF
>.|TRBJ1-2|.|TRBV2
TGTGCCAGCAGTCAGGGATATGGCTACACCTTC
CASSQGYGYTF